Below, 13 T cell receptor beta chains from the same sample are listed, as sequenced in a study of blood T cell repertoires in COVID-19. Data came from immunoSEQ multiplex PCR; TCRdb stores just in-frame clones and leaves some out. Among about 330,000 clones, over 75% were seen once, and the ten largest hold around 4%. The specimen was peripheral blood. These receptor sequences come from a woman aged 45-59 years with active or convalescent COVID-19.

The J gene is TRBJ2-3, the V gene TRBV5-1; 9 bases line up with TRBD2. CDR3 size: 15 residues. Trimming removed 3 bases from V and 0 bases from J; junction bases left unmatched: 2. Germline-derived CDR1 and CDR2 are SGHRS and YFSETQ. The CDR3 loop is CASSSSGGSTDTQYF. The CDR3 nucleotides are TGCGCCAGCAGCTCCAGCGGGGGGAGCACAGATACGCAGTATTTT.

This chain links TRBV5-5 with TRBJ2-3, with 7 bases matching TRBD2. The CDR3 is 16 residues long. Unmatched junction bases numbered 9, after V lost 1 base and J lost 4 bases. Per the germline V gene, CDR1 is SGHKS and CDR2 is YYEKEE (reference sequence). CDR3 DNA sequence: TGTGCCAGCAGCTTGTTTCGCGGGAGCGGCCCAGATACGCAGTATTTT. As protein: CASSLFRGSGPDTQYF.

This clone has only one observation. The chain joins TRBV5-1 to TRBJ2-1; 8 nucleotides line up with TRBD1. Germline lookup yields CDR1 SGHRS and CDR2 YFSETQ. V trimming: 3 bases; J trimming: 2 bases; junction bases outside the gene matches: 16. This CDR3 is built from 19 residues. The CDR3 region has the DNA TGCGCCAGCAGCTCCCCCCCCCACCGGTCCAGGGGGCCCTACAATGAGCAGTTCTTC. This codes for CASSSPPHRSRGPYNEQFF.

The V gene is TRBV7-6, the J gene TRBJ2-1; a weak D match, TRBD2 (6 bases). This CDR3 has 15 amino acids. The germline CDR1 and CDR2 sequences are SGHVS and FNYEAQ. V was trimmed by 0 bases and J by 5 bases, leaving 11 bases between them. As DNA, the CDR3 is TGTGCCAGCAGCTTAGCGGCGGGATACGACAATGAGCAGTTCTTC. This codes for CASSLAAGYDNEQFF.

The rearrangement joins TRBV9 to TRBJ1-2, with no clear D. The CDR3 length is 14 residues. The V gene's germline CDR1 is SGDLS and CDR2 YYNGEE. Trimming cost V 0 bases and J 0 bases, with 6 bases left between them. CDR3 sequence (DNA): TGTGCCAGCAGCGTAGGGCTGGCTAACTATGGCTACACCTTC. This sequence encodes CASSVGLANYGYTF.

This clone was picked up one time. This chain uses TRBV6-2 or TRBV6-3 with TRBJ2-7; possible D gene TRBD1, 5 bases. The CDR3 covers 13 residues. Trimming removed 4 bases from V and 9 bases from J, with 16 bases in between. Germline assignment: CDR1 MNHEY and CDR2 SVGEGT. Here the CDR3 DNA reads TGTGCCAGCAGTTGGCCCCCGAGTCAGGGGCAGTACTTC. It encodes CASSWPPSQGQYF.

The chain carries TRBV19 and TRBJ1-6; 9 positions match TRBD1. The CDR3 is 15 residues long. Germline loops: CDR1 LNHDA, CDR2 SQIVND (reference sequence). Trimming took 5 bases from V and 11 from J; bases not matched to a gene: 10. The CDR3 is CASSQAGTGTAPLHF. CDR3 in DNA: TGTGCCAGTAGTCAAGCCGGGACAGGGACCGCACCCCTCCACTTT.

The rearrangement links TRBV6-5 to TRBJ1-2, with TRBD1 matching over 9 bases. J lost 6 bases, V lost 7 bases, and 12 bases had no gene match. Germline CDR1 MNHEY, CDR2 SVGAGI. The CDR3 is 15 amino acids. The CDR3 DNA reads TGTGCCAGCACTACAAGCCGGGACAGGGACAATGGCTACACCTTC. Translated, it gives CASTTSRDRDNGYTF.

This clone appeared once. The CDR3 here is CASSRRTGSSGNTIYF. CDR3 sequence (DNA): TGTGCCAGCAGCCGACGTACAGGGAGCTCTGGAAACACCATATATTTT. The chain joins TRBV7-9 to TRBJ1-3; possibly TRBD1 for D (6 bases). CDR1 and CDR2 (germline): SEHNR, FQNEAQ (reference sequence). The length of the CDR3 is 16 residues. V lost 5 bases to trimming and J lost 0 bases, with 14 bases between them. Full variable domain (rest looked up from reference TRBV7-9 and TRBJ1-3): DTGVSQNPRHKITKRGQNVTFRCDPISEHNRLYWYRQTLGQGPEFLTYFQNEAQLEKSRLLSDRFSAERPKGSFSTLEIQRTEQGDSAMYLCASSRRTGSSGNTIYFGEGSWLTVV.

The V call is TRBV15, the J call TRBJ1-2; 7 bases are shared with TRBD1. The germline CDR1 and CDR2 sequences are LNHNV and YYDKDF (reference sequence). J gave up 8 bases and V 5 bases, and 14 bases lay outside the gene matches. The CDR3 runs to 15 residues. The CDR3 DNA is TGTGCCACCAGCGGAGGGTCTTTAGGACAGGTGGGCTACACCTTC. The encoded protein is CATSGGSLGQVGYTF.

The rearrangement links TRBV30 to TRBJ1-4; D perhaps matches TRBD1 (5 bases). V was clipped by 3 bases and J by 7 bases, with 12 bases between them. The CDR3 is 13 amino acids. Germline CDR1 is GTSNPN and CDR2 is SVGIG (reference sequence). The CDR3: CAWSPGNGEKLFF. CDR3 nucleotides: TGTGCCTGGAGCCCAGGGAATGGTGAAAAACTGTTTTTT.

This chain connects TRBV15 to TRBJ1-3; perhaps TRBD1 as D (5 bases). Germline loops: CDR1 LNHNV, CDR2 YYDKDF (reference sequence). Trimming removed 0 bases at V and 3 bases at J, with 15 bases between. This CDR3 region has 17 residues. CDR3 sequence: CATSRDKGALGGNTIYF. The CDR3 DNA is TGTGCCACCAGCAGAGATAAAGGGGCCCTGGGTGGAAACACCATATATTTT.

The chain is built from TRBV27 and TRBJ2-7; 8 bases agree with TRBD1. The junction had 10 bases not matched to a gene; V was cut back by 4 bases and J by 5 bases. The CDR3 length is 15 residues. CDR1 and CDR2 (germline): MNHEY, SMNVEV (reference sequence). CDR3 DNA sequence: TGTGCCAGCAGTTCCCGAGGCAGGGGGCGCGACGAGCAGTACTTC. Its translation: CASSSRGRGRDEQYF.